These T cell receptor beta chains were read from a single sample in a study of cytomegalovirus exposure and HLA in healthy donors. Assay: immunoSEQ multiplex PCR; the TCRdb copy retains only in-frame clones and omits some. Here the sample spans roughly 250,000 clones, about 83% being singletons. Input material: PBMCs. The receptors stem from a woman aged 35 to 49 in good health and CMV-seropositive. CDR3s include the opening cysteine and the closing phenylalanine or tryptophan. D genes are given only for firm matches. Clone size is given for some rows only: seen once, a few or many times, or a class if the clone is expanded.

clone size | J gene | D gene | V gene | CDR3 protein | CDR3 DNA
few | TRBJ2-1 | TRBD2 | TRBV19 | CASRRGLAGAPYNEQFF | TGTGCCAGTAGAAGGGGACTAGCGGGAGCTCCCTACAATGAGCAGTTCTTC
. | TRBJ1-1 | . | TRBV30 | CAWSFGGRTEAFF | TGTGCCTGGAGTTTCGGGGGGAGGACTGAAGCTTTCTTT
. | TRBJ1-6 | TRBD1 | TRBV28 | CASSTGATLHF | TGTGCCAGCAGCACAGGGGCCACCCTCCACTTT
. | TRBJ2-1 | . | TRBV7-9 | CASSLVGGRHNEQFF | TGTGCCAGCAGCTTAGTCGGAGGGAGGCACAATGAGCAGTTCTTC
few | TRBJ2-1 | TRBD2 | TRBV5-4 | CASSPGGVAGNEQFF | TGTGCCAGCAGCCCGGGGGGGGTAGCGGGGAATGAGCAGTTCTTC
. | TRBJ1-1 | . | TRBV30 | CAWKTGSDTEAFF | TGTGCCTGGAAAACAGGGTCGGACACTGAAGCTTTCTTT
. | TRBJ1-4 | . | TRBV18 | CASSGDSGEKLFF | TGTGCCAGCTCAGGAGATTCGGGGGAAAAACTGTTTTTT
. | TRBJ2-5 | TRBD1 | TRBV9 | CASSVATGQGGLETQYF | TGTGCCAGCAGCGTAGCTACGGGACAGGGAGGATTGGAGACCCAGTACTTC
. | TRBJ2-7 | TRBD1 | TRBV27 | CASSWAAGGEQYF | TGTGCCAGCAGTTGGGCCGCAGGGGGTGAGCAGTACTTC
. | TRBJ1-1 | TRBD1 | TRBV29-1 | CSVGQGTEAFF | TGCAGCGTTGGACAGGGTACTGAAGCTTTCTTT
. | TRBJ2-7 | . | TRBV27 | CASSKPGGSYEQYF | TGTGCCAGCAGTAAGCCCGGGGGTTCTTACGAGCAGTACTTC
once | TRBJ1-3 | . | TRBV19 | CASSLGASSGNTIYF | TGTGCCAGTAGCCTTGGGGCCAGCTCTGGAAACACCATATATTTT
once | TRBJ2-7 | . | TRBV4-1 | CASSQGFSFPYEQYF | TGCGCCAGCAGCCAGGGTTTTAGCTTTCCCTACGAGCAGTACTTC
. | TRBJ2-7 | TRBD2 | TRBV28 | CASTNGLADSSYEQYF | TGTGCCAGCACCAACGGACTAGCGGATAGCTCCTACGAGCAGTACTTC
. | TRBJ1-3 | TRBD1 | TRBV7-2 | CASSLNRGVGNTIYF | TGTGCCAGCAGCTTAAACAGGGGCGTTGGAAACACCATATATTTT
. | TRBJ1-2 | TRBD1 | TRBV27 | CASSSTGVDGYTF | TGTGCCAGCAGTTCGACAGGGGTGGATGGCTACACCTTC
. | TRBJ2-7 | TRBD2 | TRBV28 | CASSTSGIGSYEQYF | TGTGCCAGCAGCACTAGCGGGATCGGGTCCTACGAGCAGTACTTC
. | TRBJ1-1 | TRBD1 | TRBV30 | CAWELQGRNTEAFF | TGTGCCTGGGAATTACAGGGGCGGAACACTGAAGCTTTCTTT
. | TRBJ2-7 | TRBD1 | TRBV28 | CASNSQAGGRDEQYF | TGTGCCAGCAACTCACAAGCAGGGGGTCGCGACGAGCAGTACTTC
. | TRBJ2-7 | . | TRBV11-3 | CASSRFIFITGQSSYEQYF | TGTGCCAGCAGCCGATTTATCTTTATTACTGGACAGAGCTCCTACGAGCAGTACTTC
. | TRBJ2-1 | TRBD2 | TRBV11-2 | CASSFRGAGGPWNEQFF | TGTGCCAGCAGCTTCAGGGGAGCGGGAGGGCCCTGGAATGAGCAGTTCTTC
. | TRBJ1-1 | TRBD1 | TRBV27 | CASSQGARVTEAFF | TGTGCCAGCAGTCAGGGGGCACGGGTCACTGAAGCTTTCTTT
. | TRBJ2-2 | TRBD1 | TRBV4-2 | CASSQWTGPNTGELFF | TGTGCCAGCAGCCAATGGACAGGGCCGAACACCGGGGAGCTGTTTTTT
few | TRBJ2-3 | . | TRBV7-2 | CASSFYTDTQYF | TGTGCCAGCAGCTTTTACACAGATACGCAGTATTTT
few | TRBJ1-1 | TRBD1 | TRBV6-5 | CASSYGQGLGEAFF | TGTGCCAGCAGTTACGGACAGGGGTTAGGTGAAGCTTTCTTT
. | TRBJ2-3 | . | TRBV11-2 | CASSITSSTDTQYF | TGTGCCAGCAGCATCACTAGTTCCACAGATACGCAGTATTTT
. | TRBJ2-1 | TRBD2 | TRBV7-2 | CASSPWTSHRGDEQFF | TGTGCCAGCAGCCCATGGACTAGCCACCGAGGCGATGAGCAGTTCTTC
. | TRBJ2-6 | . | TRBV19 | CASSITLSGANVLTF | TGTGCCAGTAGTATAACTCTCTCTGGGGCCAACGTCCTGACTTTC
. | TRBJ2-1 | . | TRBV4-2 | CASSPSPSSYNEQFF | TGTGCCAGCAGTCCAAGCCCGAGCTCCTACAATGAGCAGTTCTTC
. | TRBJ1-5 | TRBD1 | TRBV5-1 | CASSLGTGGGQPQHF | TGCGCCAGCAGCTTAGGGACAGGGGGGGGTCAGCCCCAGCATTTT
. | TRBJ2-7 | TRBD2 | TRBV30 | CAWIQGQKQASGGHEQYF | TGTGCCTGGATACAAGGACAAAAACAAGCTAGCGGGGGCCACGAGCAGTACTTC
few | TRBJ1-5 | TRBD1 | TRBV28 | CASSLGQGANSNQPQHF | TGTGCCAGCAGTTTAGGACAGGGGGCAAATAGCAATCAGCCCCAGCATTTT